Sequencing of this TCR beta chain was carried out in a study of tissue T cells after allogeneic stem cell transplantation. Whole-study results and caveats: Anatomically similar tissues had similar TCR repertoires within each patient. Sampling depth was limited, and the cohort was small and clinically varied.

Germline CDR1 is SNHLY and CDR2 is FYNGKV (reference sequence). This CDR3 contains 15 residues. The V and J ends lost 4 bases and 0 bases, in that order; junction bases with no gene match: 1. Time point meaning: mouse harvest day 7 after allogeneic transplant. Tail vein injection delivered 10^7 T-cell-depleted bone marrow cells and 10^6 splenic CD5+ T cells. This mouse GVHD model was MHC-mismatched B6 to BALB/c, profiled day 7 or 14. Here immunoSEQ multiplex PCR was the method, and the copy in TCRdb shows in-frame clones only, minus some. The table includes some 5,000 clones, less than 55% detected once. By share of the sample, this clone is medium-sized. Its antigen is not identified. Genes and germline are mouse. The read ends 1 residue before the CDR3 terminus; that terminus is restored from the germline J gene.

The sample taken for sequencing was gut tissue. The source of this sequence is a female BALB/c mouse given C57BL/6 T cells with graft-versus-host disease after an allogeneic hematopoietic cell transplant. The J gene is TRBJ1-4, the V gene TRBV3; 8 nucleotides line up with TRBD1. The covered CDR3 bases are TGTGCCAGCAGCTCGGACAGGGTTTCCAACGAAAGATTATTT. Amino acid sequence: CASSSDRVSNERLF. The entire CDR3 protein reads CASSSDRVSNERLFF.